Following are 16 T cell receptor beta chains from one sample sequenced in a study of T cell responses to AZD1222 COVID-19 vaccine. Sequenced by immunoSEQ multiplex PCR; TCRdb stores in-frame clones only, minus some. The data contain under 150,000 clones, roughly 91% of them singletons. Material: peripheral blood, obtained on day 0 of AZD1222 vaccination. The source is an adult in good health.

J is TRBJ1-5 and V is TRBV5-5, with TRBD1 matching over 7 bases. The CDR3 runs 15 residues. CDR1 and CDR2 (germline): SGHKS, YYEKEE (reference sequence). J was trimmed by 3 bases and V by 4 bases; bases with no gene match: 7. The CDR3 region has the DNA TGTGCCAGCAGCCGGGGAGGGGGCGACAATCAGCCCCAGCATTTT. This codes for CASSRGGGDNQPQHF.

The rearrangement links TRBV9 to TRBJ2-7; 8 positions agree with TRBD1. The trim removed 9 bases at V and 5 bases at J, leaving 7 bases unmatched. The germline V gene encodes CDR1 SGDLS and CDR2 YYNGEE. The CDR3 runs to 12 residues. The CDR3 region has the DNA TGTGCCACGACGGACAGGGTCGACGAGCAGTACTTC. This encodes CATTDRVDEQYF.

As concerns this clone: The same CDR3 arises from other DNA sequences in this sample as well. The rearrangement uses TRBV6-5 and TRBJ1-2; D is ambiguous. The CDR3 contains 12 residues. V was clipped by 5 bases and J by 4 bases, with 8 bases between them. Germline V gene lookup returns CDR1 MNHEY and CDR2 SVGAGI. In DNA form, the CDR3 reads TGTGCCAGCAGTCCCGGTCTCTATGGCTACACCTTC. It is translated as CASSPGLYGYTF.

This rearrangement joins TRBV19 to TRBJ2-3; D ambiguous. V was pared by 1 base and J by 1 base, with 3 bases between. CDR1 is LNHDA and CDR2 is SQIVND in the germline V gene (reference sequence). The CDR3 totals 13 residues. This CDR3 is CASSIVGTDTQYF. CDR3 DNA sequence: TGTGCCAGTAGTATAGTGGGCACAGATACGCAGTATTTT.

The chain employs TRBV20-1 and TRBJ2-3; TRBD2 is a possible D gene (5 bases). The V gene's germline CDR1 is DFQATT and CDR2 SNEGSKA (reference sequence). The CDR3 covers 14 residues. Trimming removed 3 bases at V and 6 bases at J, with 16 bases between. CDR3 nucleotides: TGCAGTGCTAGTGTCCCCGGCGGCGGGGATACGCAGTATTTT. Its protein is CSASVPGGGDTQYF.

This rearrangement joins TRBV6-2 or TRBV6-3 to TRBJ2-2; D ambiguous. CDR1 and CDR2 (germline): MNHEY, SVGEGT. Trimming took 2 bases from V and 4 from J, leaving 20 bases between them. CDR3 length: 18 residues. In nucleotides, the CDR3 is TGTGCCAGCAGTTACGAGATGTCGTGGGCTCCGTCCACCGGGGAGCTGTTTTTT. It is translated as CASSYEMSWAPSTGELFF.

This sequence joins TRBV5-1 and TRBJ2-1, with 7 bases lining up with TRBD2. After removal of 0 bases from V and 9 bases from J, the junction contained 9 bases not matched to a gene. Germline V lookup: CDR1 SGHRS, CDR2 YFSETQ. The CDR3 consists of 15 residues. The CDR3 DNA reads as TGCGCCAGCAGCTTGGCTGGGGGGGAATATGGTGAGCAGTTCTTC. Protein sequence: CASSLAGGEYGEQFF.

This chain uses TRBV11-1 with TRBJ1-5; D gene ambiguous. This CDR3 has 13 amino acids. Trimming shortened V by 0 bases and J by 7 bases, and 7 bases separated the two germline ends. Germline loops: CDR1 SGHAT, CDR2 FQDESV (reference sequence). The CDR3 loop reads CASSLASYQPQHF. Written as DNA, the CDR3 is TGTGCCAGCAGCTTAGCCTCATACCAGCCCCAGCATTTT.

This clone was detected once. J is TRBJ1-2 and V is TRBV6-5; no clear D. Trimming removed 0 bases at V and 8 bases at J, with 13 bases between. Looked up from germline, CDR1 is MNHEY and CDR2 is SVGAGI. This CDR3 has 14 residues. DNA for the CDR3: TGTGCCAGCAGTTACTCGGGGAGGGCGAAAGGCTACACCTTC. This sequence encodes CASSYSGRAKGYTF.

The chain combines TRBV3-1 (or the pseudogene TRBV3-2) with TRBJ1-2; D remains unclear. Germline CDR1 LGHDT, CDR2 YNNKEL (reference sequence). The ends were cut back, 0 bases at V and 4 bases at J, with 12 bases in the middle. The CDR3 length is 15 residues. The CDR3 DNA reads TGTGCCAGCAGCCAAGATCAACGGGCTACCTATGGCTACACCTTC. Its translation: CASSQDQRATYGYTF.

The chain is built from TRBV6-2 or TRBV6-3 and TRBJ1-1; D remains unclear. The V end was cut by 2 bases, the J end by 1 base, with 8 bases between. This CDR3 has 14 amino acids. Per the germline V gene, CDR1 is MNHEY and CDR2 is SVGEGT. As DNA, the CDR3 is TGTGCCAGCAGTTACAAGGGCCAGAACACTGAAGCTTTCTTT. Residues: CASSYKGQNTEAFF.

V and J are TRBV19 and TRBJ2-2; D is uncertain. Germline V lookup: CDR1 LNHDA, CDR2 SQIVND (reference sequence). There are 13 residues in the CDR3. Trimming stripped 5 bases from V and 7 bases from J, with 11 bases between. CDR3 sequence: CASSWTYDGELFF. Written as DNA, the CDR3 is TGTGCCAGTAGTTGGACCTACGACGGGGAGCTGTTTTTT.

This chain uses TRBV3-1 (or the pseudogene TRBV3-2) with TRBJ1-5; 8 bases map to TRBD1. CDR1 and CDR2 (germline): LGHDT, YNNKEL (reference sequence). Trimming cost V 4 bases and J 2 bases; bases outside gene matches: 4. This CDR3 is 15 amino acids long. For the CDR3, the DNA is TGTGCCAGCAGCCGACAGGGGAGGTGCAATCAGCCCCAGCATTTT. Its translation is CASSRQGRCNQPQHF.

This chain uses TRBV5-1 with TRBJ1-1; a possible D gene is TRBD1 (6 bases). Trimming removed 3 bases at V and 1 base at J, with 10 bases between. The CDR3 runs to 14 residues. In germline, CDR1 is SGHRS, CDR2 YFSETQ. CDR3 sequence: CASSSQGGNTEAFF. The CDR3 bases are TGCGCCAGCAGCTCACAGGGTGGGAACACTGAAGCTTTCTTT.

This clone turned up a few times. The chain joins TRBV25-1 to TRBJ1-6, with D uncertain. Germline assignment: CDR1 MGHDK and CDR2 SYGVNS. The CDR3 totals 13 residues. Trimming took off 5 bases at V and 7 bases at J, with 9 bases between the two ends. The CDR3: CASSHLPNSPLHF. CDR3 nucleotide sequence: TGTGCCAGCAGTCACCTCCCAAATTCACCCCTCCACTTT.

This sequence joins TRBV14 and TRBJ2-1; D is ambiguous. CDR3 length: 14 amino acids. Trimming cost V 2 bases and J 6 bases, with 11 bases left between them. Germline CDR1 and CDR2: SGHDN and FVKESK. The CDR3 nucleotides are TGTGCCAGCAGCCAAATTAGGACCCTCAATGAGCAGTTCTTC. It yields the protein CASSQIRTLNEQFF.